A selection of T cell receptor beta chains follows, all from one sample in a study of human T cells and chemical hapten exposure. MiXCR, run by TCRdb on the RACE reads, gives a single entry per CDR3 protein. The sample contains tens of thousands of distinct CDR3 sequences, over 8% of which appear only once. The specimen sequenced was whole blood. These receptors all come from a female donor in good health. Some clones in this sample may be carry-over from other donors' samples. Both conserved end residues are part of each CDR3. A D gene is named only where the DNA matches it firmly. Clone size is stated in some rows and not others, as once, few, many or a class when expanded.

abundance	v_gene	d_gene	j_gene	CDR3nt	CDR3aa
NA	TRBV7-2	NA	TRBJ2-7	TGTGCCAGCAGCTACTCTCCGGGACCCTACGAGCAGTACTTC	CASSYSPGPYEQYF
few	TRBV6-6	NA	TRBJ1-1	TGTGCCAGCAGAGGACAGCCCATGAACACTGAAGCTTTCTTT	CASRGQPMNTEAFF
NA	TRBV6-2/TRBV6-3	NA	TRBJ1-6	TGTGCCAGCAGTTACTCATCCCAGGCCTACTCACCCCTCCACTTT	CASSYSSQAYSPLHF
NA	TRBV12-3/TRBV12-4	TRBD1	TRBJ1-2	TGTGCCAGCAGTTACAGGGGTTCTAACTATGGCTACACCTTC	CASSYRGSNYGYTF
few	TRBV20-1	NA	TRBJ2-1	TGCAGTGCTAGAGATACCAGTCCTGAGCAGTTCTTC	CSARDTSPEQFF
NA	TRBV29-1	NA	TRBJ1-2	TGCAGCGTTAATACAGACTATGGCTACACCTTC	CSVNTDYGYTF
many	TRBV29-1	TRBD1	TRBJ1-2	TGCAGCGTTCCGACAGGGCATGGCTACACCTTC	CSVPTGHGYTF
NA	TRBV10-3	TRBD2	TRBJ2-7	TGTGCCATCAGTGACCTCTATCTCATGCAGCGGGACTCCTACGAGCAGTACTTC	CAISDLYLMQRDSYEQYF
few	TRBV28	NA	TRBJ1-2	TGTGCCAGCAGTTTACAATATGGCTACACCTTC	CASSLQYGYTF
many	TRBV16	NA	TRBJ1-6	TGTGCCAGCAGCCAATCGATGAACAGGGCTTCCAATTCACCCCTCCACTTT	CASSQSMNRASNSPLHF
NA	TRBV29-1	TRBD1	TRBJ2-3	TGCAGCGTTGACCCCCGTACAGGGGTTATAGATACGCAGTATTTT	CSVDPRTGVIDTQYF
few	TRBV20-1	TRBD1	TRBJ1-1	TGCAGTGGACAGGGGGCTGGTGAAGCTTTCTTT	CSGQGAGEAFF
few	TRBV12-3/TRBV12-4	TRBD1	TRBJ2-2	TGTGCCAGCAGGACGGCAGGGGGTACCGGGGAGCTGTTTTTT	CASRTAGGTGELFF
many	TRBV6-6	TRBD1	TRBJ2-5	TGTGCCAGCAGTTACTCCGGCAGGGGGAGTCACCGGCCCCAAGAGACCCAGTACTTC	CASSYSGRGSHRPQETQYF
many	TRBV7-3	TRBD2	TRBJ2-3	TGTGCCAGCAGCTCAACCGGGACTAGATCAGATACGCAGTATTTT	CASSSTGTRSDTQYF
few	TRBV9	NA	TRBJ2-2	TGTGCCAGCAGCCGAGACGGAGAGCTGTTTTTT	CASSRDGELFF
NA	TRBV29-1	NA	TRBJ1-1	TGCAGCGTTGAGGGTTGGATGAACACTGAAGCTTTCTTT	CSVEGWMNTEAFF